The 29 T cell receptor beta chains given below trace back to one sample, sequenced in a study of OX40 agonist ivuxolimab in advanced cancers. TCRdb keeps only in-frame clones here, not all; method: immunoSEQ multiplex PCR. Of around 14,000 clones listed, about 75% are singletons. The input for sequencing was CD4+ or CD8+ T cells sorted from blood, taken in a trial of the OX40 agonist ivuxolimab. These receptors all stem from an adult with an advanced solid tumor such as melanoma, head and neck, liver or kidney cancer.

This clone has just a few counts. The CDR3 region is CASSVSPSYEQYF. The DNA of the CDR3 is TGTGCCAGCAGCGTCTCTCCGTCCTACGAGCAGTACTTC. The genes are TRBV11-2 and TRBJ2-7; no firm D call. Trimming stripped 5 bases from V and 1 base from J, with 9 bases between. This CDR3 has 13 residues. The germline CDR1 and CDR2 sequences are SGHAT and FQNNGV.

This clone appeared a few times. V and J are TRBV27 and TRBJ2-7; TRBD2 aligns across 14 bases. The CDR3 covers 17 residues. The V gene's germline CDR1 is MNHEY and CDR2 SMNVEV (reference sequence). V lost 0 bases to trimming and J lost 0 bases; unmatched junction nucleotides: 1. The CDR3 DNA follows: TGTGCCAGCAGTTTATCCGGACTAGCGGGAGGCTCCTACGAGCAGTACTTC. This codes for CASSLSGLAGGSYEQYF.

V is TRBV5-1 and J is TRBJ2-7, with 7 bases aligning to TRBD1. The ends lost 3 bases at V and 2 bases at J; junction bases unmatched: 5. Germline V gives CDR1 SGHRS, CDR2 YFSETQ. The CDR3 totals 14 residues. The CDR3 spells CASSSRTGAYEQYF. The CDR3 bases are TGCGCCAGCAGCTCCCGGACAGGAGCCTACGAGCAGTACTTC.

The gene calls are TRBV25-1 and TRBJ1-2, with D maybe TRBD1 (5 bases). CDR3 size: 14 residues. With 3 bases removed from V and 3 bases from J, the gap between germline ends came to 11 bases. Germline V CDR1 and CDR2: MGHDK, SYGVNS. The CDR3 nucleotides are TGTGCCAGCAGTGAGAGGGGCAGAGACTATGGCTACACCTTC. This gives the protein CASSERGRDYGYTF.

This clone has a single count. The V call is TRBV6-1, the J call TRBJ1-5; D not resolved. The CDR3 totals 16 residues. V was clipped by 3 bases and J by 0 bases, with 12 bases between them. CDR1 is MNHNS and CDR2 is SASEGT in the germline V gene. This CDR3 reads CASSDSGGYSNQPQHF. The CDR3 DNA follows: TGTGCCAGCAGTGATTCGGGCGGATATAGCAATCAGCCCCAGCATTTT.

This clone is a singleton in its sample. This chain connects TRBV5-1 to TRBJ2-5; D is possibly TRBD2 (5 bases). The germline CDR1 and CDR2 sequences are SGHRS and YFSETQ. The V end lost 6 bases, the J end lost 1 base, and 10 bases lay between the germline ends. The CDR3 is made up of 13 amino acids. This chain's CDR3 is CASIGEGQETQYF. CDR3 coding DNA: TGCGCCAGCATCGGAGAGGGCCAAGAGACCCAGTACTTC.

V is TRBV27 and J is TRBJ2-4; D may be TRBD2 (5 bases). The CDR3 covers 15 residues. Germline CDR1 and CDR2: MNHEY and SMNVEV (reference sequence). Trimming cost V 5 bases and J 8 bases, with 19 bases left between them. CDR3 region: CASSPLMGKRDIQYF. Here the CDR3 DNA reads TGTGCCAGCAGTCCCCTTATGGGTAAGAGGGACATTCAGTACTTC.

There are a few counts of this clone. The chain combines TRBV5-6 with TRBJ2-1, with a tentative D call TRBD2 (5 bases). CDR1 and CDR2 from the germline V gene are SGHDT and YYEEEE. This CDR3 region has 14 residues. The V and J ends lost 3 bases and 8 bases respectively, with 15 bases between them. The CDR3 DNA reads TGTGCCAGCAGCTGGGAGTCCTCCGGCGATGAGCAGTTCTTC. Its protein is CASSWESSGDEQFF.

By proportion, this clone is medium-sized (0.01 to 0.1%). The rearrangement links TRBV1 to TRBJ2-1. TRBV1 corresponds to a pseudogene. The CDR3 is made up of 19 amino acids. CDR3 bases: TGCACCAGCAGCCAAGACTTCCCCCTGGGCAAGGGCTCGGTCAATGAGCAGTTCTTC. Amino acids: CTSSQDFPLGKGSVNEQFF.

The chain is built from TRBV6-5 and TRBJ2-1, with 14 bases that match TRBD2. J lost 7 bases, V lost 6 bases, and 5 bases had no gene match. The length of the CDR3 is 15 residues. Looked up from germline, CDR1 is MNHEY and CDR2 is SVGAGI. CDR3 sequence: CASSPGTSGSNEQFF. As DNA, the CDR3 is TGTGCCAGCAGCCCCGGGACTAGCGGGAGTAATGAGCAGTTCTTC.

This chain links TRBV7-2 with TRBJ1-1; maybe TRBD1 (6 bases). This CDR3 is built from 14 residues. Trimming removed 3 bases from V and 2 bases from J, with 10 bases in between. The germline gives CDR1 SGHTA, CDR2 FQGNSA. The chain's CDR3 is CASSFGTYNTEAFF. CDR3 DNA: TGTGCCAGCAGCTTCGGGACATATAACACTGAAGCTTTCTTT.

This sequence joins TRBV7-2 and TRBJ1-2; D perhaps matches TRBD1 (6 bases). V was cut by 2 bases and J by 3 bases, with 13 bases left in between. The CDR3 spans 15 residues. Germline V gives CDR1 SGHTA, CDR2 FQGNSA. The CDR3 region has the DNA TGTGCCAGCAGCTTAATCGAGCAGGGGCACTATGGCTACACCTTC. The encoded protein is CASSLIEQGHYGYTF.

There are a few counts of this clone. The chain links TRBV18 to TRBJ2-3; D ambiguous. Germline V gene data show CDR1 as KGHSH and CDR2 as LQKENI. The CDR3 loop spans 13 amino acids. V was shortened by 2 bases and J by 2 bases, with 5 bases between the two germline ends. The CDR3 reads CASSPLVTDTQYF. The CDR3 DNA reads as TGTGCCAGCTCACCATTAGTCACAGATACGCAGTATTTT.

The V and J genes are TRBV5-6 and TRBJ2-7; 8 positions agree with TRBD2. The CDR3 loop spans 14 amino acids. After removal of 0 bases from V and 2 bases from J, the junction contained 1 base not matched to a gene. Looked up from germline, CDR1 is SGHDT and CDR2 is YYEEEE. The CDR3 bases are TGTGCCAGCAGCTTGGGGGGACTAGCCTACGAGCAGTACTTC. This translates into CASSLGGLAYEQYF.

This clone was recorded a few times. The rearrangement links TRBV7-9 to TRBJ2-7, with TRBD1 identical over 10 bases. Looked up from germline, CDR1 is SEHNR and CDR2 is FQNEAQ (reference sequence). The CDR3 consists of 15 residues. V shed 5 bases and J 5 bases; nucleotides not matched to a gene: 9. CDR3 nucleotide sequence: TGTGCCAGCAGCGACACCGGGACAGGGGTTCACGAGCAGTACTTC. It encodes CASSDTGTGVHEQYF.

The chain joins TRBV7-9 to TRBJ2-5; the D is unclear. CDR3 length equals 13 residues. Germline CDR1 reads SEHNR; CDR2 reads FQNEAQ (reference sequence). V lost 5 bases and J lost 2, with 9 bases in between. As DNA, the CDR3 is TGTGCCAGCAGCCCCGTTTTGCAAGAGACCCAGTACTTC. This gives the protein CASSPVLQETQYF.

The rearrangement links TRBV27 to TRBJ2-4, with no clear D. Germline values: CDR1 MNHEY, CDR2 SMNVEV (reference sequence). V lost 2 bases and J lost 0, with 5 bases in between. This CDR3 has 14 amino acids. The CDR3 nucleotides read TGTGCCAGCAGTTTACCAGTAGCCAAAAACATTCAGTACTTC. This codes for CASSLPVAKNIQYF.

The V gene is TRBV11-2, the J gene TRBJ2-1; possible D gene TRBD1, 6 bases. The V gene's germline CDR1 is SGHAT and CDR2 FQNNGV. The germline V and J ends were trimmed by 2 bases and 5 bases, with 13 bases remaining between them. The CDR3 totals 15 residues. CDR3 protein: CASSLFAGVDNEQFF. The CDR3 coding sequence is TGTGCCAGCAGCTTATTCGCAGGGGTTGACAATGAGCAGTTCTTC.

The V gene is TRBV7-8, the J gene TRBJ2-1; D gene ambiguous. V lost 5 bases and J lost 5, with 16 bases in between. This CDR3 is built from 15 residues. Germline V gives CDR1 SGHVS, CDR2 FQNEAQ. The CDR3 sequence: CASSRALGTNNEQFF. CDR3 DNA: TGTGCCAGCAGCCGAGCGCTGGGAACTAACAATGAGCAGTTCTTC.

The gene calls are TRBV5-6 and TRBJ2-7, with D possibly TRBD2 on 5 matching bases. Germline V CDR1 and CDR2: SGHDT, YYEEEE. V gave up 4 bases and J gave up 0 bases, with 11 bases separating them. The CDR3 loop spans 14 amino acids. CDR3 in amino acids: CASSLDGSSYEQYF. In nucleotides, the CDR3 is TGTGCCAGCAGCCTGGATGGGAGCTCCTACGAGCAGTACTTC.

The chain carries TRBV29-1 and TRBJ1-2, with D possibly matching TRBD1 (5 bases). Germline CDR1 reads SQVTM; CDR2 reads ANQGSEA. The CDR3 runs to 12 residues. Trimming shortened V by 4 bases and J by 4 bases, and 10 bases separated the two germline ends. The CDR3 loop reads CSVGDGLYGYTF. CDR3 nucleotide sequence: TGCAGCGTTGGGGACGGACTCTATGGCTACACCTTC.

The V and J genes are TRBV4-1 and TRBJ1-1, with D perhaps TRBD1 (6 bases). This CDR3 has 14 residues. Germline V gene lookup returns CDR1 MGHRA and CDR2 YSYEKL. Trimming pared 4 bases from V and 2 bases from J, leaving 11 bases between. The CDR3 region is CASSRSGVNTEAFF. CDR3 nucleotide sequence: TGCGCCAGCAGCCGCTCAGGGGTAAACACTGAAGCTTTCTTT.

A few counts support this clone. J is TRBJ1-2 and V is TRBV2; D unclear. The CDR3 covers 10 residues. The V gene's germline CDR1 is SNHLY and CDR2 FYNNEI. Trimming took 8 bases from V and 6 from J, leaving 7 bases between them. The CDR3 DNA reads as TGTGCCAGCTTAAAGGATGGCTACACCTTC. Its translation: CASLKDGYTF.

The chain employs TRBV29-1 and TRBJ2-3; D remains ambiguous. CDR3 length: 10 residues. Germline CDR1 reads SQVTM; CDR2 reads ANQGSEA. Trimming cost V 5 bases and J 3 bases, with 3 bases left between them. DNA for the CDR3: TGCAGCGTTCCTACAGATACGCAGTATTTT. Its protein is CSVPTDTQYF.

The J gene is TRBJ2-1, the V gene TRBV13; D remains unclear. Germline CDR1 and CDR2: PRHDT and FYEKMQ (reference sequence). The CDR3 sequence is 10 residues long. V was clipped by 6 bases and J by 4 bases, with 1 base between them. CDR3 loop: CASRYNEQFF. The DNA of the CDR3 is TGTGCCAGCAGGTACAATGAGCAGTTCTTC.

The rearrangement uses TRBV7-3 and TRBJ2-1, with D possibly matching TRBD1 (6 bases). The CDR3 runs 15 residues. The V end was cut by 2 bases, the J end by 4 bases, with 12 bases between. CDR1 is SGHTA, CDR2 FQGTGA, per germline. The CDR3 reads CASSLEQGTYNEQFF. The CDR3 DNA reads TGTGCCAGCAGCTTAGAACAGGGTACTTACAATGAGCAGTTCTTC.

This clone was counted once. V gene TRBV29-1 combines with J gene TRBJ2-5, with 7 nucleotides matching TRBD2. Germline CDR1 is SQVTM and CDR2 is ANQGSEA. There are 13 residues in the CDR3. V shed 4 bases, J shed 3 bases, and the junction held 5 bases outside the gene matches. Here the CDR3 reads CSVGGLAEETQYF. The CDR3 nucleotides read TGCAGCGTTGGCGGGCTAGCGGAAGAGACCCAGTACTTC.

The chain joins TRBV2 to TRBJ1-5, with a possible D match to TRBD1 (5 bases). Germline values: CDR1 SNHLY, CDR2 FYNNEI. V gave up 0 bases and J gave up 0 bases, with 9 bases separating them. The CDR3 is made up of 16 amino acids. The DNA of the CDR3 is TGTGCCAGCAGTGAAGCGAGGGGTTATAGCAATCAGCCCCAGCATTTT. This sequence encodes CASSEARGYSNQPQHF.

The chain joins TRBV10-2 to TRBJ2-1; 14 bases are a match to TRBD2. This CDR3 has 14 amino acids. Losses at the gene ends were 4 bases for V and 8 bases for J; bases not matched to a gene: 1. Germline V CDR1 and CDR2: WSHSY, SAAADI. CDR3 sequence: CASSGLAGGDEQFF. The CDR3 DNA follows: TGCGCCAGCAGTGGACTAGCGGGAGGGGATGAGCAGTTCTTC.